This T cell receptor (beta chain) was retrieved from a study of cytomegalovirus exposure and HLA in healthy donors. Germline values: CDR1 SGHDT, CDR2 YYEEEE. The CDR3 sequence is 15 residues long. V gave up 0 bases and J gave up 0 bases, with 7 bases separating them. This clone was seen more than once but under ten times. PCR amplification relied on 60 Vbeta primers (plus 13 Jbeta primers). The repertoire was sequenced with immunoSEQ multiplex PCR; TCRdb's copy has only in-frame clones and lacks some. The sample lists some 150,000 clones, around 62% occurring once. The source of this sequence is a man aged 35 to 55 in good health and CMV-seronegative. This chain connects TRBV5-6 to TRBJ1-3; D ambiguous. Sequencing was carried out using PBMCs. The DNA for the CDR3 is TGTGCCAGCAGCTTGGTATGGAGCTCTGGAAACACCATATATTTT. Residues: CASSLVWSSGNTIYF.